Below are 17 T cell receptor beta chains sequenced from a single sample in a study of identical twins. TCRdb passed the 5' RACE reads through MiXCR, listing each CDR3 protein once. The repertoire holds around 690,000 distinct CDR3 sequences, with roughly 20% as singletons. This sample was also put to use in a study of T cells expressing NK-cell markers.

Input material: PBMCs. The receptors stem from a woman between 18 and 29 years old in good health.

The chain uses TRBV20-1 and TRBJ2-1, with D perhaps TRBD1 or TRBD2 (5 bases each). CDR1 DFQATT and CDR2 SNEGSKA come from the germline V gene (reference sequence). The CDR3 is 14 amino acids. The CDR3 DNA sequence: TGCAGCGGGGCCCAGGCACGGGGCTACAATGAGCAGTTCTTC. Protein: CSGAQARGYNEQFF.

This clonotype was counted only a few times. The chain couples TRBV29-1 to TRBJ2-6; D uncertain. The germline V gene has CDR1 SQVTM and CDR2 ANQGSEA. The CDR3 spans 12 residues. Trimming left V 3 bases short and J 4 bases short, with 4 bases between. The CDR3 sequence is CSVEEGANVLTF. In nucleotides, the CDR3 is TGCAGCGTTGAGGAAGGGGCCAACGTCCTGACTTTC. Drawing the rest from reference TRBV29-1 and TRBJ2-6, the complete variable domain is SAVISQKPSRDICQRGTSLTIQCQVDSQVTMMFWYRQQPGQSLTLIATANQGSEATYESGFVIDKFPISRPNLTFSTLTVSNMSPEDSSIYLCSVEEGANVLTFGAGSRLTVL.

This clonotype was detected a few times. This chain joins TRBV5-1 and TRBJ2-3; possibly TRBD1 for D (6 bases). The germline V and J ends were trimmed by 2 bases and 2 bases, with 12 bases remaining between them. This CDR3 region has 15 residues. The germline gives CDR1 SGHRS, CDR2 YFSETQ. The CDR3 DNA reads TGCGCCAGCAGCTTAGCAGGGGCGATCACAGATACGCAGTATTTT. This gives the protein CASSLAGAITDTQYF.

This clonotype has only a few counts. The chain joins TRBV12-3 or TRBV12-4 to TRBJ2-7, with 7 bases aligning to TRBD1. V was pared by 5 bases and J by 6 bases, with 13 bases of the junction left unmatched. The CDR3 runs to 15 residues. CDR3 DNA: TGTGCCAGCAGTCATTCCGGGACAGCTTTTAGCGAGCAGTACTTC. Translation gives CASSHSGTAFSEQYF.

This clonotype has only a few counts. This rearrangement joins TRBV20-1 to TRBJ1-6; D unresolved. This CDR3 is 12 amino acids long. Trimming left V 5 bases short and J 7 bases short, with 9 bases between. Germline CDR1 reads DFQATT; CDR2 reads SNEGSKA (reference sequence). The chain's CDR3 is CSAPEQNSPLHF. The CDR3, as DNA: TGCAGTGCTCCTGAACAAAATTCACCCCTCCACTTT.

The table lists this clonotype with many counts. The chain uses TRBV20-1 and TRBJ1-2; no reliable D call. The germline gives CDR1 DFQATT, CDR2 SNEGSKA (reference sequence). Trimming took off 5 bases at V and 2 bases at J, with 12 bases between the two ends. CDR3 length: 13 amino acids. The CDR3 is CSALRGGNYGYTF. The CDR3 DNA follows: TGCAGTGCTCTTAGAGGAGGAAACTATGGCTACACCTTC.

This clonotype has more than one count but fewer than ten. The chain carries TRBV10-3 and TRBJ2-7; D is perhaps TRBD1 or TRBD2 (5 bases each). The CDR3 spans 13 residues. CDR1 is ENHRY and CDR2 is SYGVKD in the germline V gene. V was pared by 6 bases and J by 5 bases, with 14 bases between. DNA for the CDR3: TGTGCCATCAGGAGAGATTTGGGGGACGAGCAGTACTTC. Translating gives CAIRRDLGDEQYF.

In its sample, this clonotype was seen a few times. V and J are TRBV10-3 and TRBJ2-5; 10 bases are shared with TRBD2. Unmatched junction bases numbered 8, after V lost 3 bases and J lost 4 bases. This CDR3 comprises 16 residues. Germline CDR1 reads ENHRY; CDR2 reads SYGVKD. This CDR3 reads CAISDHTSGVAETQYF. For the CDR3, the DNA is TGTGCCATCAGTGACCACACTAGCGGGGTCGCAGAGACCCAGTACTTC.

In DNA form, the CDR3 reads TGTGCCAGCAGTTTAGTCCGTGGAAACACCATATATTTT. It is translated as CASSLVRGNTIYF. The gene calls are TRBV12-3 or TRBV12-4 and TRBJ1-3; D is unresolved. V was clipped by 1 base and J by 3 bases, with 4 bases between them. The CDR3 runs 13 residues.

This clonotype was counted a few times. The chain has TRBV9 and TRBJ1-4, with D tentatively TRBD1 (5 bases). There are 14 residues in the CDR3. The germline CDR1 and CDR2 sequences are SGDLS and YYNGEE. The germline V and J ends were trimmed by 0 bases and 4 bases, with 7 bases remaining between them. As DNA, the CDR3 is TGTGCCAGCAGCGTAGGACAGAATAATGAAAAACTGTTTTTT. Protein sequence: CASSVGQNNEKLFF.

The CDR3 sequence: CASSLDWGGGETQYF. CDR3 DNA sequence: TGTGCCAGCAGTCTGGACTGGGGGGGAGGAGAGACCCAGTACTTC. This sequence joins TRBV12-3 or TRBV12-4 and TRBJ2-5; TRBD2 agrees at 7 bases. This CDR3 has 15 amino acids. V lost 5 bases to trimming and J lost 4 bases; unmatched junction nucleotides: 10.

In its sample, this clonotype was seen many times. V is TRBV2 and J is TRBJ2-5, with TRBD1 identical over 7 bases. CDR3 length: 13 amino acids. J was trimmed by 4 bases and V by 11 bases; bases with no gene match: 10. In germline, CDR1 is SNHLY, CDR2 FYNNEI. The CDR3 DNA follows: TGTGCCGCCGAACCAAACAGGGGAGAGACCCAGTACTTC. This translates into CAAEPNRGETQYF. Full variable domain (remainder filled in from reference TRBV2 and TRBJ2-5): EPEVTQTPSHQVTQMGQEVILRCVPISNHLYFYWYRQILGQKVEFLVSFYNNEISEKSEIFDDQFSVERPDGSNFTLKIRSTKLEDSAMYFCAAEPNRGETQYFGPGTRLLVL.

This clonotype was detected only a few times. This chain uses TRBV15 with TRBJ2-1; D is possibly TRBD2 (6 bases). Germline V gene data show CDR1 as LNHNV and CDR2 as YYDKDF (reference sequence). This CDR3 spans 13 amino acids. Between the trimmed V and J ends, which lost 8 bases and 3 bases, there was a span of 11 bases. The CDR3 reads CATGGTYYNEQFF. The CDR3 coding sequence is TGTGCCACCGGGGGGACTTACTACAATGAGCAGTTCTTC.

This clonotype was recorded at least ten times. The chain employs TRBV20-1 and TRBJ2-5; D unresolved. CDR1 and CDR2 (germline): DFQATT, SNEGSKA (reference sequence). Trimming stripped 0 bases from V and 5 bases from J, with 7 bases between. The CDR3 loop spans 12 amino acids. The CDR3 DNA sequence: TGCAGTGCTAGAGAAGGGCGGGAGACCCAGTACTTC. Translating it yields CSAREGRETQYF.

The CDR3 loop is CAVRDPALKDTQYF. As DNA, the CDR3 is TGTGCCGTAAGGGACCCAGCCTTGAAAGATACGCAGTATTTT. J is TRBJ2-3 and V is TRBV10-3, with D perhaps being TRBD1 or TRBD2 (5 bases each). The CDR3 sequence is 14 residues long. V was pared by 11 bases and J by 5 bases, with 20 bases between. CDR1 and CDR2 (germline): ENHRY, SYGVKD.

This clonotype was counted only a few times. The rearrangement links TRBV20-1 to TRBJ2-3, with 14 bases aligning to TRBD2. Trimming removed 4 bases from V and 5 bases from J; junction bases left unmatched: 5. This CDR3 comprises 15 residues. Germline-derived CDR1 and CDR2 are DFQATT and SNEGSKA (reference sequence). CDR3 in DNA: TGCAGTGCTACCTCCGGGACTAGCGGGGGAGATACGCAGTATTTT. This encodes CSATSGTSGGDTQYF.

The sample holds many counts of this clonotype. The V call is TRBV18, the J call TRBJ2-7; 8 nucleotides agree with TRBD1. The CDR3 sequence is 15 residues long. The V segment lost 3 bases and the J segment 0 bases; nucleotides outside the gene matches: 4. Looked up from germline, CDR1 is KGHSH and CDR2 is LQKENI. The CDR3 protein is CASSPGTGGSYEQYF. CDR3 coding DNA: TGTGCCAGCTCACCGGGGACAGGTGGCTCCTACGAGCAGTACTTC.